The rows below give T cell receptor beta chains drawn from one sample of a study of blood T cell repertoires in COVID-19. TCRdb's table, derived via immunoSEQ multiplex PCR, lists solely in-frame clones and lacks some. In the table there are around 250,000 clones, about 84% of which are singletons. The sequenced sample was peripheral blood. The receptors come from a man older than 75 with acute or convalescent COVID-19. Each CDR3 is given with its conserved first and last residue. The order of the fields is V gene, D gene, clone size, J gene, CDR3 DNA, CDR3 protein. A D gene is named only where the DNA matches it firmly. A clone size is listed for some rows: how often the clone was seen (once, few, many), or a class if it is expanded.

>TRBV3-1/TRBV3-2|NA|NA|TRBJ1-2
TGTGCCAGCAGCCAAGGGTCGCCGGCTAACTATGGCTACACCTTC
CASSQGSPANYGYTF
>TRBV27|TRBD1|few|TRBJ1-3
TGTGCCAGCAGAAAGGGACAGGGGGCTGGAAACACCATATATTTT
CASRKGQGAGNTIYF
>TRBV18|NA|NA|TRBJ1-6
TGTGCCAGCTCACCACGGTCAGGAAATAATTCACCCCTCCACTTT
CASSPRSGNNSPLHF
>TRBV19|TRBD1|NA|TRBJ1-5
TGTGCCAGTAGTCCAGGACAGGGCGGGAATCAGCCCCAGCATTTT
CASSPGQGGNQPQHF
>TRBV6-5|NA|NA|TRBJ1-3
TGTGCCAGCATAGAATCGGCGCTCGGGAACACCATATATTTT
CASIESALGNTIYF
>TRBV29-1|TRBD1|NA|TRBJ2-1
TGCAGCGTTGAGCGGGGACAGGGGAGGGGCAATGAGCAGTTCTTC
CSVERGQGRGNEQFF
>TRBV6-2/TRBV6-3|TRBD1|once|TRBJ1-2
TGTGCCAGCAGCCGTAAGGGACAGGGAGAGAATGGCTACACCTTC
CASSRKGQGENGYTF
>TRBV19|NA|NA|TRBJ1-5
TGTGCCAGTAGTCCGACGGGGGGTTATCAGCCCCAGCATTTT
CASSPTGGYQPQHF
>TRBV27|NA|NA|TRBJ1-1
TGTGCCAGCAGTTTATCATGGCAATACACTGAAGCTTTCTTT
CASSLSWQYTEAFF
>TRBV28|NA|NA|TRBJ1-6
TGTGCCAGCAGTCCAACAGGTGAATTAGCCTATAATTCACCCCTCCACTTT
CASSPTGELAYNSPLHF
>TRBV11-3|TRBD2|NA|TRBJ2-1
TGTGCCAGCAGCTTAGGAGTGGCGGGAGGGTACAATGAGCAGTTCTTC
CASSLGVAGGYNEQFF
>TRBV6-2/TRBV6-3|TRBD1|once|TRBJ1-1
TGTGCCAGCAGTTACCTTACAGGGGGCGTGAACACTGAAGCTTTCTTT
CASSYLTGGVNTEAFF
>TRBV28|NA|once|TRBJ1-5
TGTGCCAGCAGGCTAGAGACTAATCAGCCCCAGCATTTT
CASRLETNQPQHF
>TRBV29-1|NA|once|TRBJ1-2
TGCAGCGCTGTGCCGGCCGGGTTGTATGGCTACACCTTC
CSAVPAGLYGYTF
>TRBV7-8|NA|NA|TRBJ2-7
TGTGCCAGCAGCTTAGGGCGGGTCCACGAGCAGTACTTC
CASSLGRVHEQYF
>TRBV15|NA|NA|TRBJ2-3
TGTGCCACCAGCATAGGAACGCGGGGCCCCCCAGATACGCAGTATTTT
CATSIGTRGPPDTQYF
>TRBV5-1|TRBD2|few|TRBJ2-1
TGCGCCAGCAGCTCAGGACTAGCGGAATACAATGAGCAGTTCTTC
CASSSGLAEYNEQFF
>TRBV9|TRBD1|NA|TRBJ1-5
TGTGCCAGCAGCGTAGCGACAGGGGGCGATCAGCCCCAGCATTTT
CASSVATGGDQPQHF
>TRBV4-2|NA|once|TRBJ2-2
TGTGCCAGCAGTCAGGGCCCCCTCGGGGAGCTGTTTTTT
CASSQGPLGELFF
>TRBV2|NA|NA|TRBJ2-7
TGTGCCAGCAGTTCCCTAATGTCGGCCTACGAGCAGTACTTC
CASSSLMSAYEQYF
>TRBV15|TRBD1|NA|TRBJ2-3
TGTGCCACCAGCTCAGGGGGCCAAGGCACAAATACGCAGTATTTT
CATSSGGQGTNTQYF
>TRBV11-3|NA|NA|TRBJ2-1
TGTGCCAGCAGCTTATCAGGGGCCCCCGCCTACAATGAGCAGTTCTTC
CASSLSGAPAYNEQFF
>TRBV6-5|TRBD1|NA|TRBJ2-7
TGTGCCAGCAGTCCCAGCGGGACAGGGACCTACGAGCAGTACTTC
CASSPSGTGTYEQYF
>TRBV10-2|NA|NA|TRBJ1-1
TGCGCCACCCACCTACAGGGCCGCGGACCAACTGAAGCTTTCTTT
CATHLQGRGPTEAFF
>TRBV10-1|NA|NA|TRBJ2-1
TGCGCCAGCAGTGTCGGGGGTTTTTATATCAATGAGCAGTTCTTC
CASSVGGFYINEQFF
>TRBV19|NA|NA|TRBJ1-5
TGTGCCTCCGGTGTGCTGAGGAATCAGCCCCAGCATTTT
CASGVLRNQPQHF
>TRBV7-9|NA|NA|TRBJ2-5
TGTGCCAGCGGACTAACACAGGGGAAGAAAGAGACCCAGTACTTC
CASGLTQGKKETQYF
>TRBV7-2|TRBD1|NA|TRBJ1-4
TGTGCCAGCAGCTACCGGGACAGGACTAATGAAAAACTGTTTTTT
CASSYRDRTNEKLFF
>TRBV3-1/TRBV3-2|NA|NA|TRBJ2-5
TGTGCCAGCAGCCCGTGGGGGGCGGGGGTTCAAGAGACCCAGTACTTC
CASSPWGAGVQETQYF
>TRBV11-2|NA|NA|TRBJ1-1
TGTGCCAGCAGCTTAGGCCAGGCTAACACTGAAGCTTTCTTT
CASSLGQANTEAFF
>TRBV19|NA|NA|TRBJ1-2
TGTGCCACCCCGGGGAGACAGGATGGCTACACCTTC
CATPGRQDGYTF
>TRBV4-3|TRBD1|NA|TRBJ2-7
TGCGCCAGCAGCCAAGTGCTAGGGGGCAGGGGGCAGTACTTC
CASSQVLGGRGQYF
>TRBV18|TRBD1|once|TRBJ2-7
TGTGCCAGCTCACCATTTTCCCCAGGGGGATCCTACGAGCAGTACTTC
CASSPFSPGGSYEQYF
>TRBV18|TRBD1|NA|TRBJ2-2
TGTGCCAGCTCCCTACTAAATGACCGGGACAGATTCTTCACCGGGGAGCTGTTTTTT
CASSLLNDRDRFFTGELFF
>TRBV5-1|NA|NA|TRBJ1-1
TGCGCCAGCAGCTTGGCCCTTATAGGAGAGGGTTTGAACACTGAAGCTTTCTTT
CASSLALIGEGLNTEAFF
>TRBV14|NA|NA|TRBJ2-3
TGTGCCAGCAGCCAAGTCCCAGGGACTAGCACAGATACGCAGTATTTT
CASSQVPGTSTDTQYF
>TRBV5-4|NA|NA|TRBJ1-2
TGTGCCAGCAGCTTGGCCGGTGGGGCTAGGGGCTACACCTTC
CASSLAGGARGYTF
>TRBV5-4|TRBD1|NA|TRBJ1-1
TGTGCCAGCAGCTTGGAACAGGGGGGAGCTGAAGCTTTCTTT
CASSLEQGGAEAFF
>TRBV28|TRBD1|NA|TRBJ1-1
TGTGCCAGCAGTCCCCCGGGACAGATGAACACTGAAGCTTTCTTT
CASSPPGQMNTEAFF
>TRBV27|TRBD1|NA|TRBJ1-2
TGTGCCAGCAGTCAAATACAGGGGATTAATGGCTACACCTTC
CASSQIQGINGYTF
>TRBV5-1|TRBD2|NA|TRBJ2-2
TGCGCCAGCAGCTCCCTAACTAGCGCCGGGGAGCTGTTTTTT
CASSSLTSAGELFF
>TRBV28|NA|once|TRBJ1-2
TGTGCCATCCCGGGGAGGGGCGCTGGTGGCTACACCTTC
CAIPGRGAGGYTF
>TRBV7-9|NA|NA|TRBJ1-1
TGTGCCAGCAGCTATCTGGCGAACACTGAAGCTTTCTTT
CASSYLANTEAFF
>TRBV11-3|NA|NA|TRBJ1-1
TGTGCCAGCAGCTTAGGCGGGATGAACACTGAAGCTTTCTTT
CASSLGGMNTEAFF
>TRBV18|NA|NA|TRBJ2-5
TGTGCCAGCTCACCTCGTGACGGGACTCAAGAGACCCAGTACTTC
CASSPRDGTQETQYF
>TRBV11-1|NA|NA|TRBJ1-2
TGTGCCAGCAGCCGAGGACAGCTAGCTAACTATGGCTACACCTTC
CASSRGQLANYGYTF
>TRBV3-1/TRBV3-2|TRBD2|NA|TRBJ2-1
TGTGCCAGCAGCCCCGGGACTAGCGGGAGGGGGGAGCAGTTCTTC
CASSPGTSGRGEQFF
>TRBV28|TRBD1|once|TRBJ2-4
TGTGCCACCTTGACAGGGGGCGCAAACATTCAGTACTTC
CATLTGGANIQYF
>TRBV11-2|NA|NA|TRBJ1-3
TGTGCCAGCAGCTTACGCGGGGGAAACACCATATATTTT
CASSLRGGNTIYF
>TRBV28|NA|NA|TRBJ1-5
TGTGCCAGCTCCATCGGGCAGGGTGGCAATCAGCCCCAGCATTTT
CASSIGQGGNQPQHF
>TRBV29-1|NA|NA|TRBJ2-5
TGCAGCGTTGCATTGGGCAGCCAAGAGACCCAGTACTTC
CSVALGSQETQYF
>TRBV6-5|NA|NA|TRBJ2-7
TGTGCCAGCAGCTCTCGGCCCCACACAGGGATAAACTTC
CASSSRPHTGINF
>TRBV2|NA|few|TRBJ1-2
TGTGCCAGCATCTTTAGGGGAGGGGATGGCTACACCTTC
CASIFRGGDGYTF
>TRBV28|NA|NA|TRBJ1-2
TGTGCCAGCTTTTCGTTGTTAGTCGACAGTTACGGCTACACCTTC
CASFSLLVDSYGYTF
>TRBV7-2|NA|NA|TRBJ1-1
TGTGCCAGCAGCTCCGACAGTTCGATGAACACTGAAGCTTTCTTT
CASSSDSSMNTEAFF
>TRBV29-1|NA|NA|TRBJ2-1
TGCAGCGTTGGGACACAGGGAGTAGTTATCTACAATGAGCAGTTCTTC
CSVGTQGVVIYNEQFF
>TRBV20-1|NA|NA|TRBJ1-2
TGCAGTGCTAGGGCAGGGAATGGCTACACCTTC
CSARAGNGYTF